Below are 13 T cell receptor beta chains sequenced from a single sample in a study of blood T cell repertoires in COVID-19. Assay used: immunoSEQ multiplex PCR; TCRdb lists only in-frame clones, some missing. The sample holds under 80,000 clones, approximately 86% seen once. Sequencing was carried out using peripheral blood. These receptors all come from a man aged 65 to 85 with acute or convalescent COVID-19.

The V gene is TRBV5-4, the J gene TRBJ2-5; 8 bases are shared with TRBD1. The CDR3 is made up of 16 amino acids. Germline V CDR1 and CDR2: SGHNT, YYREEE (reference sequence). V gave up 0 bases and J gave up 5 bases; unmatched junction bases: 9. The CDR3 reads CASSLGSGQGKETQYF. In DNA form, the CDR3 reads TGTGCCAGCAGCTTGGGTTCCGGACAGGGTAAGGAGACCCAGTACTTC. Using reference TRBV5-4 and TRBJ2-5 for the parts outside the CDR3, the full variable domain is ETGVTQSPTHLIKTRGQQVTLRCSSQSGHNTVSWYQQALGQGPQFIFQYYREEENGRGNFPPRFSGLQFPNYSSELNVNALELDDSALYLCASSLGSGQGKETQYFGPGTRLLVL.

The chain has TRBV5-4 and TRBJ1-1; D gene uncertain. CDR1 is SGHNT, CDR2 YYREEE, per germline (reference sequence). The CDR3 sequence is 13 residues long. Trimming left V 2 bases short and J 0 bases short, with 5 bases between. CDR3 nucleotide sequence: TGTGCCAGCAGCTTAACAGTGAACACTGAAGCTTTCTTT. It translates to CASSLTVNTEAFF. Supplemented by reference TRBV5-4 and TRBJ1-1, the full variable domain reads ETGVTQSPTHLIKTRGQQVTLRCSSQSGHNTVSWYQQALGQGPQFIFQYYREEENGRGNFPPRFSGLQFPNYSSELNVNALELDDSALYLCASSLTVNTEAFFGQGTRLTVV.

This clone has only one observation. The chain has TRBV6-1 and TRBJ1-2; D is unclear. This CDR3 is 13 amino acids long. Germline assignment: CDR1 MNHNS and CDR2 SASEGT. V lost 3 bases, J lost 3 bases, and 8 bases lay in between. The CDR3 loop reads CASSDQKYYGYTF. The CDR3 DNA follows: TGTGCCAGCAGTGACCAGAAGTACTATGGCTACACCTTC.

V is TRBV29-1 and J is TRBJ1-1; 8 nucleotides match TRBD1. V dropped 4 bases and J dropped 4; count of bases not matched to a gene: 5. The CDR3 loop spans 13 amino acids. The germline gives CDR1 SQVTM, CDR2 ANQGSEA. The CDR3 sequence is CSVAGQGVTEAFF. The CDR3 DNA reads as TGCAGCGTTGCCGGACAGGGCGTCACTGAAGCTTTCTTT.

V gene TRBV19 combines with J gene TRBJ1-3, with 7 positions matching TRBD1. V dropped 7 bases and J dropped 1; count of bases not matched to a gene: 13. The CDR3 totals 17 residues. CDR1 and CDR2 from the germline V gene are LNHDA and SQIVND (reference sequence). CDR3 sequence (DNA): TGTGCCAGTACAGGGGGGCTACGAGAACGTTCTGGAAACACCATATATTTT. This encodes CASTGGLRERSGNTIYF.

The J gene is TRBJ2-1, the V gene TRBV4-1; 8 nucleotides agree with TRBD1. Trimming took 3 bases from V and 5 from J; bases not matched to a gene: 3. This CDR3 comprises 14 residues. Looked up from germline, CDR1 is MGHRA and CDR2 is YSYEKL. The CDR3 region has the DNA TGCGCCAGCAGCCAGGGACAGGTCGACAATGAGCAGTTCTTC. This translates into CASSQGQVDNEQFF.

The chain joins TRBV6-5 to TRBJ2-2; TRBD2 matches 10 bases. Germline V gene data show CDR1 as MNHEY and CDR2 as SVGAGI. V shed 10 bases, J shed 5 bases, and the junction held 7 bases outside the gene matches. The CDR3 consists of 14 residues. In DNA form, the CDR3 reads TGTGCCATTACAAGCGGGGGGGAAACCGGGGAGCTGTTTTTT. Its translation is CAITSGGETGELFF.

The rearrangement joins TRBV2 to TRBJ2-2; weak D call: TRBD1 (5 bases). V lost 7 bases, J lost 0 bases, and 9 bases lay in between. The CDR3 is 14 amino acids. Germline CDR1 and CDR2: SNHLY and FYNNEI. CDR3 amino acids: CASNRLANTGELFF. The CDR3 DNA is TGTGCCAGCAACAGGCTAGCGAACACCGGGGAGCTGTTTTTT. Full variable domain (missing parts from reference TRBV2 and TRBJ2-2): EPEVTQTPSHQVTQMGQEVILRCVPISNHLYFYWYRQILGQKVEFLVSFYNNEISEKSEIFDDQFSVERPDGSNFTLKIRSTKLEDSAMYFCASNRLANTGELFFGEGSRLTVL.

V is TRBV6-5 and J is TRBJ2-5; D might be TRBD1 (5 bases). The CDR3 length is 15 residues. Germline V gene data show CDR1 as MNHEY and CDR2 as SVGAGI. V lost 6 bases and J 7 bases, leaving 21 bases between the germline ends. The CDR3 loop is CASRNMQGQGVTQYF. CDR3 DNA sequence: TGTGCCAGCAGGAATATGCAGGGCCAAGGGGTGACCCAGTACTTC.

J is TRBJ1-1 and V is TRBV7-9; no firm D call. CDR3 length equals 11 residues. The germline V gene has CDR1 SEHNR and CDR2 FQNEAQ (reference sequence). Trimming left V 4 bases short and J 3 bases short, with 3 bases between. CDR3 region: CASSSYTEAFF. The CDR3 region has the DNA TGTGCCAGCAGCTCATACACTGAAGCTTTCTTT.

This clone was observed once. The gene calls are TRBV19 and TRBJ2-7; TRBD1 matches 7 bases. Germline CDR1 reads LNHDA; CDR2 reads SQIVND (reference sequence). The CDR3 contains 16 residues. V lost 0 bases to trimming and J lost 4 bases; unmatched junction nucleotides: 9. The CDR3, as DNA: TGTGCCAGTAGTATAGATGGAAGGACAGGTCGGTACGAGCAGTACTTC. Translating it yields CASSIDGRTGRYEQYF.

This clone was counted a few times. The V and J genes are TRBV2 and TRBJ1-2, with TRBD1 matching over 11 bases. The CDR3 runs 14 residues. Trimming cost V 6 bases and J 7 bases; bases outside gene matches: 7. Germline V gives CDR1 SNHLY, CDR2 FYNNEI. The CDR3 region is CASRDPGQGGGYTF. The CDR3 nucleotides read TGTGCCAGCAGAGACCCGGGACAGGGGGGTGGCTACACCTTC.

The chain couples TRBV5-1 to TRBJ2-7; the match to TRBD1 covers 7 bases. CDR1 is SGHRS and CDR2 is YFSETQ in the germline V gene. Trimming removed 4 bases from V and 2 bases from J; junction bases left unmatched: 6. The length of the CDR3 is 14 residues. This chain's CDR3 is CASSPYRGPYEQYF. CDR3 nucleotide sequence: TGCGCCAGCAGCCCTTACAGGGGTCCCTACGAGCAGTACTTC.